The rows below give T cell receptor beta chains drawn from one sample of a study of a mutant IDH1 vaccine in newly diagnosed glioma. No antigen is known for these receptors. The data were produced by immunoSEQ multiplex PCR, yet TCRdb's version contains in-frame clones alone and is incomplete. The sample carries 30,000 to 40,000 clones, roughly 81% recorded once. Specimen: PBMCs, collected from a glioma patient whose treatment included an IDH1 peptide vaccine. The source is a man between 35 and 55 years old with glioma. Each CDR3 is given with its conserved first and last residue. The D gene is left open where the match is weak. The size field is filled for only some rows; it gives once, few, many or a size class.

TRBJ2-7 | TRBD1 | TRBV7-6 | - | CASSTGTGPGYEQYF | TGTGCCAGCAGCACAGGGACAGGGCCAGGATACGAGCAGTACTTC
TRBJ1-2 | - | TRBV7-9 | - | CASSFLLRGRYGYTF | TGTGCCAGCAGCTTTCTCCTGCGCGGAAGGTATGGCTACACCTTC
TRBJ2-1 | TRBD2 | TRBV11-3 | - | CASSLDGRGENEQFF | TGTGCCAGCAGCTTAGATGGCCGGGGGGAGAATGAGCAGTTCTTC
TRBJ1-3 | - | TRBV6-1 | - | CASKGWGGSGNTIYF | TGTGCCAGCAAGGGATGGGGGGGCTCTGGAAACACCATATATTTT
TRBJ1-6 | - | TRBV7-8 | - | CASSSPPSPLHF | TGTGCCAGCAGCTCCCCCCCCTCACCCCTCCACTTT
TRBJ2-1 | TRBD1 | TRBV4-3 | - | CASSTGDSYNEQFF | TGCGCCAGCAGTACAGGGGACTCCTACAATGAGCAGTTCTTC
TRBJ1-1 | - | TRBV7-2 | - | CASSFHPQGNTEAFF | TGTGCCAGCAGCTTCCACCCGCAGGGTAACACTGAAGCTTTCTTT
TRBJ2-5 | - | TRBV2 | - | CASSGLPGALGEQYF | TGTGCCAGCAGTGGCTTGCCGGGGGCCCTCGGGGAGCAGTACTTC
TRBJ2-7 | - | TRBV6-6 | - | CASSYGTSEQYF | TGTGCCAGCAGTTACGGGACGAGTGAGCAGTACTTC
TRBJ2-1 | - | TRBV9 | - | CASSVAGDHSYNEQFF | TGTGCCAGCAGCGTAGCTGGGGACCACTCCTACAATGAGCAGTTCTTC
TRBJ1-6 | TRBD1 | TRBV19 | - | CASTGTANSPLHF | TGTGCCAGCACGGGGACAGCCAATTCACCCCTCCACTTT
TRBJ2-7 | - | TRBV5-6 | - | CASPPTRRNEQYF | TGTGCCTCCCCCCCCACCCGAAGGAACGAGCAGTACTTC
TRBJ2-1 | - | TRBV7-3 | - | CASSLTGRIGRDGTYNEQFF | TGTGCCAGCAGCTTAACCGGGCGAATAGGACGGGACGGGACCTACAATGAGCAGTTCTTC
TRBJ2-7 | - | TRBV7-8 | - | CASSSPAGTEQYF | TGTGCCAGCAGCTCCCCCGCCGGGACAGAGCAGTACTTC
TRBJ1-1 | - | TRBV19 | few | CASRLDRQNTEAFF | TGTGCCAGTAGACTTGACCGTCAGAACACTGAAGCTTTCTTT
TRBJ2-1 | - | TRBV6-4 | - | CASSEGLASGKQFF | TGTGCCAGCAGTGAGGGTCTAGCGTCCGGCAAGCAGTTCTTC
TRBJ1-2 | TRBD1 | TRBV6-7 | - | CASSSGGRFNYGYTF | TGTGCCAGCAGTTCAGGGGGCCGGTTTAACTATGGCTACACCTTC
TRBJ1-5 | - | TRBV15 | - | CATSRVGGGQPQHF | TGTGCCACCAGCAGAGTAGGGGGAGGACAGCCCCAGCATTTT
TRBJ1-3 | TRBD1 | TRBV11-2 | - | CASSPRTGTGNTIYF | TGTGCCAGCAGCCCGCGGACAGGGACTGGAAACACCATATATTTT
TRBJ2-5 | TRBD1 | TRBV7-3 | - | CASSSTGGGQETQYF | TGTGCCAGCAGCTCGACAGGGGGCGGCCAAGAGACCCAGTACTTC
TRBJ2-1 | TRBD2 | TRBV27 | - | CASSPIGRGGAGNEQFF | TGTGCCAGCAGCCCCATCGGGCGCGGGGGGGCGGGAAATGAGCAGTTCTTC
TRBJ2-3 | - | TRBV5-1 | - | CASSLAGDGTDTQYF | TGCGCCAGCAGCTTGGCGGGGGACGGCACAGATACGCAGTATTTT
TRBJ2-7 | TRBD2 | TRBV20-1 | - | CGGTSLREQYF | TGCGGGGGGACTAGTCTTCGGGAGCAGTACTTC
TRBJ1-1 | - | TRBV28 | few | CASIEPGGGTEAFF | TGTGCCAGCATCGAGCCGGGAGGAGGGACTGAAGCTTTCTTT
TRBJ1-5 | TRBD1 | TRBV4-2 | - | CASSQDSDRSISPQHF | TGTGCCAGCAGCCAAGATTCGGACAGGTCCATCAGCCCCCAGCATTTT
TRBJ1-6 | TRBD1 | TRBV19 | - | CAGGTGNSPLHF | TGTGCCGGGGGGACAGGGAACTCACCCCTCCACTTT
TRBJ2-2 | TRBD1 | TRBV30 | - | CAWAPGQGNTGELFF | TGTGCCTGGGCTCCGGGACAGGGGAACACCGGGGAGCTGTTTTTT
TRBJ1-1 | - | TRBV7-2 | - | CASTVKEAFF | TGTGCCAGCACCGTTAAAGAAGCTTTCTTT
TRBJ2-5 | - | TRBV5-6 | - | CASSYDPMGETQYF | TGTGCCAGCAGCTACGACCCGATGGGGGAGACCCAGTACTTC
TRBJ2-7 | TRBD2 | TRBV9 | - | CASSPTLAGGSYEQYF | TGTGCCAGCAGCCCGACTCTTGCGGGGGGCTCCTACGAGCAGTACTTC
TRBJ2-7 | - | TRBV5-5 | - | CASSLDGYEQYF | TGTGCCAGCAGCTTGGACGGATACGAGCAGTACTTC
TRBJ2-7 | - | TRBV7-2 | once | CASSLTGWDSYEQYF | TGTGCCAGCAGCTTAACAGGGTGGGACTCCTACGAGCAGTACTTC
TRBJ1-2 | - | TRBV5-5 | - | CASSLVAGYGYTF | TGTGCCAGCAGCTTGGTGGCGGGCTATGGCTACACCTTC
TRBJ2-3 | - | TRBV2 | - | CASRIDKRTDTQYF | TGTGCCAGCAGGATAGACAAGAGGACAGATACGCAGTATTTT
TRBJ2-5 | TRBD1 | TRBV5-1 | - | CASSTGTGRTETQYF | TGCGCCAGCAGCACCGGGACAGGCCGCACTGAGACCCAGTACTTC
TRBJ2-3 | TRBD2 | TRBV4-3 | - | CASSQFSGRTDTQYF | TGCGCCAGCAGCCAATTTAGCGGGAGGACAGATACGCAGTATTTT
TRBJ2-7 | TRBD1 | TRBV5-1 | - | CASSPGQGVSEQYF | TGCGCCAGCAGCCCGGGACAGGGTGTCAGCGAGCAGTACTTC
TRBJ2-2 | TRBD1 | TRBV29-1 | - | CSVSDRVVTGELFF | TGCAGCGTTTCCGACAGGGTCGTCACCGGGGAGCTGTTTTTT
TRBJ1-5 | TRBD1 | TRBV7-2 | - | CAGSRTGRNQPQHF | TGTGCCGGCAGCCGGACAGGAAGAAATCAGCCCCAGCATTTT